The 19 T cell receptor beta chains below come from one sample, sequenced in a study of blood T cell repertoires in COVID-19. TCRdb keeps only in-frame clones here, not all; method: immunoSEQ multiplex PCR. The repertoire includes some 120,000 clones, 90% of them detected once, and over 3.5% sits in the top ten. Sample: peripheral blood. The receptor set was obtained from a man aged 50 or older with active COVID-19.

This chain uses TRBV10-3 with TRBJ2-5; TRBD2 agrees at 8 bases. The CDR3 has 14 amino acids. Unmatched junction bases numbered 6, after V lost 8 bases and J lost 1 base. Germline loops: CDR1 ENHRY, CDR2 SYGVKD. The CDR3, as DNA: TGTGCCATCGGTCAGGGGACTAGCCAAGAGACCCAGTACTTC. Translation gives CAIGQGTSQETQYF.

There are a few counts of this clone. The CDR3 here is CASSFGLQGTGELFF. As DNA, the CDR3 is TGCGCCAGCAGCTTCGGCCTACAGGGAACCGGGGAGCTGTTTTTT. The chain employs TRBV5-1 and TRBJ2-2, with D tentatively TRBD1 (6 bases). Germline-derived CDR1 and CDR2 are SGHRS and YFSETQ. V lost 2 bases and J 5 bases, leaving 13 bases between the germline ends. There are 15 residues in the CDR3. The full variable domain, completed using reference TRBV5-1 and TRBJ2-2, is KAGVTQTPRYLIKTRGQQVTLSCSPISGHRSVSWYQQTPGQGLQFLFEYFSETQRNKGNFPGRFSGRQFSNSRSEMNVSTLELGDSALYLCASSFGLQGTGELFFGEGSRLTVL.

DNA of the CDR3: TGTGCCAGTGGAACAGGGGCTGAGAAAGCTTTCTTT. This encodes CASGTGAEKAFF. The chain employs TRBV6-6 and TRBJ1-1; 7 bases line up with TRBD1. This CDR3 contains 12 residues. J was trimmed by 9 bases and V by 9 bases; bases with no gene match: 10. CDR1 and CDR2 (germline): MNHNY, SVGAGI (reference sequence).

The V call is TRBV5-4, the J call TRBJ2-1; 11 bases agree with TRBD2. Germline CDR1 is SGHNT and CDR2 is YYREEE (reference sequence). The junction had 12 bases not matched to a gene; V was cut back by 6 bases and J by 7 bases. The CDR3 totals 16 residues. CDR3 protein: CASTNSLAGGPNEQFF. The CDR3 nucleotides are TGTGCCAGCACCAATTCCTTAGCGGGGGGGCCTAATGAGCAGTTCTTC.

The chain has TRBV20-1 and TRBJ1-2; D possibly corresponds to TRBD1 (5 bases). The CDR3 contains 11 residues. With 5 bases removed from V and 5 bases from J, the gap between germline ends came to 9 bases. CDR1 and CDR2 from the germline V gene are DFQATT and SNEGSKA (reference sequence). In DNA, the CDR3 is TGCAGTGCTTGGGGGGGATATGGCTACACCTTC. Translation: CSAWGGYGYTF.

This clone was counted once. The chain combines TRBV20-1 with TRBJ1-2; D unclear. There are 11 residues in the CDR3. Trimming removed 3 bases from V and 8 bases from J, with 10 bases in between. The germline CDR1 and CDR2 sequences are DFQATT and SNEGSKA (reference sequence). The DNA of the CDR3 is TGCAGTGCTAGCGTCGGGGTCGGCTACACCTTC. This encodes CSASVGVGYTF.

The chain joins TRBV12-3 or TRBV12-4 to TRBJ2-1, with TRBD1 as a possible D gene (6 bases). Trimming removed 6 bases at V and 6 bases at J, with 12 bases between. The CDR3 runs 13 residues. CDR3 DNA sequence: TGTGCCAGCAGCCGACAGGTTAGCAATGAGCAGTTCTTC. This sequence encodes CASSRQVSNEQFF.

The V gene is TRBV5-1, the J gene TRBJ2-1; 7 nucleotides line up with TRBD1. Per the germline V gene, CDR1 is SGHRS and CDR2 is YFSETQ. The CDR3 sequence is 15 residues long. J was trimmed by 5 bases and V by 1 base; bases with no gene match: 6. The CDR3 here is CASSLSGGSNNEQFF. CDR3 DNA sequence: TGCGCCAGCAGCTTGTCAGGGGGTAGTAACAATGAGCAGTTCTTC.

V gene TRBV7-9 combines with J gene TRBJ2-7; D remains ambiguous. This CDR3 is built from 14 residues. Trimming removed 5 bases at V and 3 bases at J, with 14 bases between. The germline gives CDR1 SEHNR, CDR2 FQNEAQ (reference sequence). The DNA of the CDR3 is TGTGCCAGCAGCCCGGTTGGGCAGATCTACGAGCAGTACTTC. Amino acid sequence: CASSPVGQIYEQYF.

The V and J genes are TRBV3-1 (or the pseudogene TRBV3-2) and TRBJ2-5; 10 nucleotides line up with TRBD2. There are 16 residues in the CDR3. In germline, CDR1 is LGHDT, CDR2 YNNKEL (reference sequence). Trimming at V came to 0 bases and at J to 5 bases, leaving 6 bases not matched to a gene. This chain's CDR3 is CASSQDSSGRIETQYF. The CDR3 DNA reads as TGTGCCAGCAGCCAAGATAGTAGCGGGAGGATCGAGACCCAGTACTTC.

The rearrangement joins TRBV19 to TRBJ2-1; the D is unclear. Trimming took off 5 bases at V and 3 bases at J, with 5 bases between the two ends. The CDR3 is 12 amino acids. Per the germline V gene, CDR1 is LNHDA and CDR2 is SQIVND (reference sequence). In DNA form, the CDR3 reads TGTGCCAGTAGTTTCTACTACAATGAGCAGTTCTTC. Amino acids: CASSFYYNEQFF.

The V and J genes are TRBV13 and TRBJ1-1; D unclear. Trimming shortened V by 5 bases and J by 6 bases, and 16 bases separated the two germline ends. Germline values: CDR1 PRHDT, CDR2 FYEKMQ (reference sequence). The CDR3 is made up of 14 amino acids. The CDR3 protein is CASSQEEGRSEAFF. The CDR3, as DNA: TGTGCCAGCAGCCAAGAGGAGGGCAGGTCTGAAGCTTTCTTT.

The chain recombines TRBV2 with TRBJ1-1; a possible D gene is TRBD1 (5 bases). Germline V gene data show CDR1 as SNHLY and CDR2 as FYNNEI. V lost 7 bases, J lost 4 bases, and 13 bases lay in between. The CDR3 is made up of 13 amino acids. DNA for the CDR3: TGTGCCAGCAACGACAGACCAGGCACTGAAGCTTTCTTT. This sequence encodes CASNDRPGTEAFF.

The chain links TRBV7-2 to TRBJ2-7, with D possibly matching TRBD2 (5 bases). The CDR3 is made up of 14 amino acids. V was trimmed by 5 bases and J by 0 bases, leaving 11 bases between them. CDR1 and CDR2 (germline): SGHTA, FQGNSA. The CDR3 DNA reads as TGTGCCAGCAGCACGGGATTTAGCTCCTACGAGCAGTACTTC. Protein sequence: CASSTGFSSYEQYF.

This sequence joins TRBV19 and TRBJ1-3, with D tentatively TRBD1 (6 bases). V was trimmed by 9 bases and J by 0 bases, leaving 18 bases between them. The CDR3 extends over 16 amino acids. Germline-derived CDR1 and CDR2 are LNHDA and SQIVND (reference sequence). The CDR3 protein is CASHPRGHYSGNTIYF. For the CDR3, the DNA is TGTGCCAGCCACCCCCGGGGACACTACTCTGGAAACACCATATATTTT.

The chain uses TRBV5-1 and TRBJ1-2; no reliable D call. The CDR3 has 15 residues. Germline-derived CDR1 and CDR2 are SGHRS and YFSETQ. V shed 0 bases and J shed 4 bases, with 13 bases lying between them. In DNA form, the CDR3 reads TGCGCCAGCAGCTTGGACGAAGGGAGTGTCTATGGCTACACCTTC. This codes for CASSLDEGSVYGYTF.

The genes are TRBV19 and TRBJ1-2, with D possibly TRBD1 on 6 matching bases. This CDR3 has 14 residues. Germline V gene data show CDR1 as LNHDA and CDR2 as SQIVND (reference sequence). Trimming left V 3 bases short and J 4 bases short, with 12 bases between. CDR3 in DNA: TGTGCCAGTAGTATTCAAACAGGGATCTATGGCTACACCTTC. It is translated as CASSIQTGIYGYTF.

The CDR3, as DNA: TGTGCCAGCAGCTTCGAGGTTGGAGTTAACTATGGCTACACCTTC. This sequence encodes CASSFEVGVNYGYTF. V and J are TRBV7-6 and TRBJ1-2; no reliable D call. The CDR3 consists of 15 residues. CDR1 is SGHVS and CDR2 is FNYEAQ in the germline V gene. V gave up 3 bases and J gave up 1 base, with 12 bases separating them.

CDR3 DNA: TGTGCTAGTGGGAATCGAAAGGGAGGCGCAGATACGCAGTATTTT. Translating it yields CASGNRKGGADTQYF. This chain connects TRBV12-5 to TRBJ2-3, with D tentatively TRBD2 (6 bases). The length of the CDR3 is 15 residues. Germline V gene lookup returns CDR1 LGHNT and CDR2 FRNRAP. Trimming removed 6 bases at V and 4 bases at J, with 17 bases between.